Following are 17 T cell receptor beta chains from one sample sequenced in a study of blood T cell repertoires in COVID-19. Some clones are missing from TCRdb's copy, which holds only in-frame ones; the method was immunoSEQ multiplex PCR. Altogether approximately 470,000 clones are present, 75% to 90% being singletons, with the ten largest covering 0.7%. The sequenced material came from PBMCs or T cells enriched from blood (not recorded which). These receptors all stem from a woman aged 18-30 years who had recovered from COVID-19.

The V and J genes are TRBV7-2 and TRBJ1-2; D may be TRBD1 (6 bases). The germline gives CDR1 SGHTA, CDR2 FQGNSA. This CDR3 is 14 amino acids long. The V gene lost 5 bases and the J gene lost 7 bases, with 17 bases spanning the gap. The DNA of the CDR3 is TGTGCCAGCAGCACGCAGGGGATCCAGAGTGGCTACACCTTC. Translating gives CASSTQGIQSGYTF.

The chain employs TRBV27 and TRBJ1-1; D may be TRBD1 (5 bases). Trimming removed 4 bases from V and 4 bases from J, with 13 bases in between. Germline V lookup: CDR1 MNHEY, CDR2 SMNVEV (reference sequence). This CDR3 has 14 residues. CDR3 residues: CASSSGGSSTEAFF. In DNA, the CDR3 is TGTGCCAGCAGTTCCGGGGGGTCGAGCACTGAAGCTTTCTTT.

The CDR3 loop is CAISEQGAEETEAFF. The DNA for the CDR3 is TGTGCCATCAGTGAGCAGGGGGCGGAAGAAACTGAAGCTTTCTTT. The V and J genes are TRBV10-3 and TRBJ1-1; 8 bases match TRBD1. The trim removed 2 bases at V and 5 bases at J, leaving 7 bases unmatched. CDR3 length equals 15 residues. Germline V CDR1 and CDR2: ENHRY, SYGVKD.

This clone was observed once. This chain uses TRBV9 with TRBJ1-1, with D possibly matching TRBD1 (5 bases). V was trimmed by 3 bases and J by 0 bases, leaving 15 bases between them. The germline gives CDR1 SGDLS, CDR2 YYNGEE. The CDR3 totals 16 residues. CDR3 amino acids: CASSAPTTGVNTEAFF. The CDR3, as DNA: TGTGCCAGCAGCGCACCGACGACGGGGGTGAACACTGAAGCTTTCTTT.

This rearrangement joins TRBV7-3 to TRBJ2-2; 7 bases are shared with TRBD1. Trimming at V came to 2 bases and at J to 0 bases, leaving 3 bases not matched to a gene. The CDR3 contains 16 residues. The germline V gene has CDR1 SGHTA and CDR2 FQGTGA. The CDR3 DNA reads TGTGCCAGCAGCTTAGAGGGGGCCCCGAACACCGGGGAGCTGTTTTTT. Protein sequence: CASSLEGAPNTGELFF. Full variable domain (remainder filled in from reference TRBV7-3 and TRBJ2-2): GAGVSQTPSNKVTEKGKYVELRCDPISGHTALYWYRQSLGQGPEFLIYFQGTGAADDSGLPNDRFFAVRPEGSVSTLKIQRTERGDSAVYLCASSLEGAPNTGELFFGEGSRLTVL.

The rearrangement joins TRBV2 to TRBJ2-1; 7 bases fit TRBD2. The CDR3 spans 13 residues. With 4 bases clipped from V and 13 bases from J, the junction kept 10 bases outside the gene matches. Germline CDR1 reads SNHLY; CDR2 reads FYNNEI. DNA of the CDR3: TGTGCCAGCAGTGTTGGGACTACATCTCGACAGTTCTTC. Translation: CASSVGTTSRQFF.

The chain couples TRBV3-1 (or the pseudogene TRBV3-2) to TRBJ1-2; the D is unclear. Germline CDR1 reads LGHDT; CDR2 reads YNNKEL (reference sequence). The V gene lost 0 bases and the J gene lost 8 bases, with 16 bases spanning the gap. This CDR3 is built from 15 residues. The CDR3 DNA follows: TGTGCCAGCAGCCAAGATCACAGCTCATTTACCGGCTACACCTTC. It encodes CASSQDHSSFTGYTF.

The chain is built from TRBV5-6 and TRBJ2-7; D unclear. Germline lookup yields CDR1 SGHDT and CDR2 YYEEEE. Trimming took 4 bases from V and 3 from J, leaving 5 bases between them. The CDR3 has 11 amino acids. CDR3 loop: CASSLFYEQYF. DNA of the CDR3: TGTGCCAGCAGCCTCTTCTACGAGCAGTACTTC.

V usage is TRBV6-5 and J usage is TRBJ1-2, with D perhaps TRBD1 (5 bases). The germline V gene has CDR1 MNHEY and CDR2 SVGAGI. There are 15 residues in the CDR3. V was shortened by 6 bases and J by 7 bases, with 21 bases between the two germline ends. CDR3 coding DNA: TGTGCCAGCAGCCTAGCCTCCGGAGGGGCTTTTGGCTACACCTTC. Its translation is CASSLASGGAFGYTF.

The chain is built from TRBV5-6 and TRBJ1-2, with D possibly matching TRBD1 (6 bases). The CDR3 is 14 amino acids. Trimming stripped 5 bases from V and 4 bases from J, with 15 bases between. Germline CDR1 SGHDT, CDR2 YYEEEE. CDR3 region: CASRSTGPVYGYTF. CDR3 DNA sequence: TGTGCCAGCAGGTCGACAGGCCCAGTCTATGGCTACACCTTC. Complete variable domain (other parts from reference TRBV5-6 and TRBJ1-2): DAGVTQSPTHLIKTRGQQVTLRCSPKSGHDTVSWYQQALGQGPQFIFQYYEEEERQRGNFPDRFSGHQFPNYSSELNVNALLLGDSALYLCASRSTGPVYGYTFGSGTRLTVV.

Turning to this clone: This sample includes further DNA sequences coding for the same CDR3. This sequence joins TRBV12-3 or TRBV12-4 and TRBJ2-7, with D hard to call. Trimming took 2 bases from V and 2 from J, leaving 7 bases between them. This CDR3 has 13 amino acids. The CDR3 loop is CASSLTDTYEQYF. Written as DNA, the CDR3 is TGTGCCAGCAGTTTAACAGATACCTACGAGCAGTACTTC.

The V gene is TRBV6-2 or TRBV6-3, the J gene TRBJ1-1; D perhaps matches TRBD1 (6 bases). Germline lookup yields CDR1 MNHEY and CDR2 SVGEGT. Trimming cost V 8 bases and J 1 base, with 14 bases left between them. This CDR3 contains 14 residues. The CDR3 DNA reads as TGTGCCAGCTGCCGGGGGGGCAAGAACACTGAAGCTTTCTTT. It translates to CASCRGGKNTEAFF.

On this clone: The sample has other DNA sequences that encode this CDR3 too. This chain joins TRBV18 and TRBJ2-7; D is possibly TRBD1 (6 bases). The CDR3 contains 15 residues. CDR1 and CDR2 from the germline V gene are KGHSH and LQKENI. The germline V and J ends were trimmed by 3 bases and 6 bases, with 18 bases remaining between them. CDR3 in DNA: TGTGCCAGCTCACCTCCGGGACAAGGGGTGGGCGAGCAGTACTTC. Its protein is CASSPPGQGVGEQYF.

This chain connects TRBV30 to TRBJ1-2; D is perhaps TRBD1 (5 bases). Germline values: CDR1 GTSNPN, CDR2 SVGIG (reference sequence). The V and J ends lost 2 bases and 8 bases respectively, with 9 bases between them. The CDR3 is made up of 11 amino acids. This CDR3 is CAWSTGGGYTF. The CDR3 DNA follows: TGTGCCTGGAGTACGGGGGGAGGCTACACCTTC.

The rearrangement joins TRBV3-1 (or the pseudogene TRBV3-2) to TRBJ2-5; possibly TRBD1 for D (6 bases). The germline CDR1 and CDR2 sequences are LGHDT and YNNKEL (reference sequence). Trimming pared 0 bases from V and 5 bases from J, leaving 10 bases between. This CDR3 is built from 14 residues. The CDR3 here is CASSQDSGVETQYF. The CDR3 DNA sequence: TGTGCCAGCAGCCAAGATTCAGGGGTGGAGACCCAGTACTTC.

CDR3 residues: CASSLNGPGPGYTF. The CDR3 region has the DNA TGTGCCAGCAGTTTAAATGGTCCTGGGCCTGGCTACACCTTC. This chain joins TRBV28 and TRBJ1-2; no clear D. Germline V gene sequence: CDR1 MDHEN, CDR2 SYDVKM. V dropped 2 bases and J dropped 7 bases, with 14 bases sitting between them. CDR3 length: 14 amino acids.

CDR3 region: CAISDERTGTAFF. CDR3 coding DNA: TGTGCCATCAGCGACGAACGGACAGGGACGGCTTTCTTT. This sequence joins TRBV10-3 and TRBJ1-1; 8 nucleotides line up with TRBD1. Germline assignment: CDR1 ENHRY and CDR2 SYGVKD. This CDR3 spans 13 amino acids. J gave up 11 bases and V 6 bases, and 11 bases lay outside the gene matches.